This T cell receptor (beta chain) was recorded in a study of blood T cell repertoires in COVID-19. Study in general: Acute and convalescent COVID-19 samples came from the United States, Italy and Spain. In each case, the material was cDNA or gDNA derived from T cells, B-cell-depleted T cells, or PBMCs.

This clone showed up just a few times. The CDR3 covers 13 residues. V was clipped by 8 bases and J by 4 bases, with 14 bases between them. The germline CDR1 and CDR2 sequences are SNHLY and FYNNEI. Original processing methods: By means of reference gene primer amplification, nucleated cell counts were estimated. The assay was immunoSEQ multiplex PCR, and TCRdb's table has in-frame clones only and misses some. The DNA was the basis for D and trimming; V, J and clone size are from that table. Of 90,000 to 150,000 clones in the sample, about four fifths are singletons; the top ten hold less than 11%. This TCR came from a human donor in a cohort sampled during active COVID-19. Input material: peripheral blood. The chain couples TRBV2 to TRBJ1-2; D uncertain. The CDR3 bases are TGTGCCAGCGCGAGGGATACCATCTATGGCTACACCTTC. As protein: CASARDTIYGYTF. Combining the CDR3 with reference TRBV2 and TRBJ1-2 gives the whole variable domain EPEVTQTPSHQVTQMGQEVILRCVPISNHLYFYWYRQILGQKVEFLVSFYNNEISEKSEIFDDQFSVERPDGSNFTLKIRSTKLEDSAMYFCASARDTIYGYTFGSGTRLTVV.